This T cell receptor (beta chain) was captured by sequencing in a study of T cells in Graves' hyperthyroidism and ophthalmopathy. Amplification yielded TCR beta CDR3 regions, with RNA transcripts as the source. The HTBI primer set was used in a first-round RT-PCR of the TCR CDR3. TCRdb re-called the multiplex PCR reads with MiXCR, one entry per CDR3 protein. The sample has approximately 370,000 distinct CDR3 sequences, more than 12% seen once. This clonotype was counted only a few times. CDR3 length: 18 residues. CDR1 MGHRA and CDR2 YSYEKL come from the germline V gene. V lost 0 bases and J 0 bases, leaving 15 bases between the germline ends.

The chain has TRBV4-1 and TRBJ1-5; D unresolved. The sample comprised blood. The TCR comes from a woman between 25 and 40 years old with Graves' hyperthyroidism. The CDR3 region is CASSQDVPGGYSNQPQHF. The CDR3, as DNA: TGCGCCAGCAGCCAAGATGTGCCAGGAGGATATAGCAATCAGCCCCAGCATTTT.